This TCR beta chain is from a study of patients with pleural tuberculosis. There are many counts of this clonotype. In TCRdb, the reads were re-called with MiXCR into one record per CDR3 protein. Among around 50,000 distinct CDR3 sequences listed, 7.3% were seen once. CDR1 is DFQATT, CDR2 SNEGSKA, per germline (reference sequence). The CDR3 is made up of 12 amino acids. V was shortened by 4 bases and J by 4 bases, with 10 bases between the two germline ends. The chain uses TRBV20-1 and TRBJ1-1; D is ambiguous. This receptor was taken from a human donor with pleural tuberculosis. CDR3 residues: CSATLESTEAFF. DNA for the CDR3: TGCAGTGCTACTTTGGAGAGCACTGAAGCTTTCTTT.